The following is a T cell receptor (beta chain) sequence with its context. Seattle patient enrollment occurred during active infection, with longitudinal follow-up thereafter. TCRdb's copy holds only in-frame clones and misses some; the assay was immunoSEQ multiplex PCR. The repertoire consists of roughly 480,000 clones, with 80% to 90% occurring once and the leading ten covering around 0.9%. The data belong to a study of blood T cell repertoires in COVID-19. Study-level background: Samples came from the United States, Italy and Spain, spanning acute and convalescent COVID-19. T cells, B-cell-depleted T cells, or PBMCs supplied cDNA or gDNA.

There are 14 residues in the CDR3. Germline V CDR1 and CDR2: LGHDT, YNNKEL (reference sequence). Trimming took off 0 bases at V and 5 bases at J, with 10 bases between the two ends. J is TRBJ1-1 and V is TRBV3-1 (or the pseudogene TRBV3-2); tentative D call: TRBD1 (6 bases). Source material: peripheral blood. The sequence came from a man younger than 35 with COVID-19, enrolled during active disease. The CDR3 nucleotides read TGTGCCAGCAGCCAAGAGGGGAGGGGGACTGAAGCTTTCTTT. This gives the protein CASSQEGRGTEAFF.